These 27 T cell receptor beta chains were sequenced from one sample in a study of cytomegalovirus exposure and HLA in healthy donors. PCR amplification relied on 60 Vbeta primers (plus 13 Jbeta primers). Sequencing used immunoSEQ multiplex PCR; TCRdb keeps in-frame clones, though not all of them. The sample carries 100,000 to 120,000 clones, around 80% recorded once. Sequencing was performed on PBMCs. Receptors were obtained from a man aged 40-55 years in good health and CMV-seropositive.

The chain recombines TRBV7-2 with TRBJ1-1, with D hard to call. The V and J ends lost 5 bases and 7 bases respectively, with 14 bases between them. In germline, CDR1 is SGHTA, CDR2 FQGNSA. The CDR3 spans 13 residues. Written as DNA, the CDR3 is TGTGCCAGCAGCCCCACGGAGGCGATTGAAGCTTTCTTT. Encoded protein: CASSPTEAIEAFF.

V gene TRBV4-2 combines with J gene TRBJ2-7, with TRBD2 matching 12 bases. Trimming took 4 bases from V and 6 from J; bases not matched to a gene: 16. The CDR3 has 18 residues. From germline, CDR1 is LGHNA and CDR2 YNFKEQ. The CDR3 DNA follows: TGTGCCAGCAGCCCAGAGGCTAGCGGGAGGGCCCTTCAACGCGAGCAGTACTTC. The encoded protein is CASSPEASGRALQREQYF.

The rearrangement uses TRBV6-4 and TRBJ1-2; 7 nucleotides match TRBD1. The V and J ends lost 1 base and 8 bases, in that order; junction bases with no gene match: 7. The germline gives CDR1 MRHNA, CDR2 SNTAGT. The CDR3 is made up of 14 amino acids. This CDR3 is CASSDFLWTGGYTF. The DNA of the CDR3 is TGTGCCAGCAGTGACTTTCTCTGGACAGGAGGCTACACCTTC.

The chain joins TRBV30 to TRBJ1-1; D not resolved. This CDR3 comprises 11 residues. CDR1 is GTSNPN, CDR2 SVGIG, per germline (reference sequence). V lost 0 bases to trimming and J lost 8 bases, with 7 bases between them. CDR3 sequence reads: CAWSVNREAFF. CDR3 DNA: TGTGCCTGGAGTGTAAACCGGGAAGCTTTCTTT.

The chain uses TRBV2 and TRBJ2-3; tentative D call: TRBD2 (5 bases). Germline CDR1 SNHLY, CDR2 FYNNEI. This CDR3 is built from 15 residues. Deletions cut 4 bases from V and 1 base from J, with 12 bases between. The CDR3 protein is CASSVGLAGTDTQYF. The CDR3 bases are TGTGCCAGCAGTGTAGGTCTAGCAGGCACAGATACGCAGTATTTT.

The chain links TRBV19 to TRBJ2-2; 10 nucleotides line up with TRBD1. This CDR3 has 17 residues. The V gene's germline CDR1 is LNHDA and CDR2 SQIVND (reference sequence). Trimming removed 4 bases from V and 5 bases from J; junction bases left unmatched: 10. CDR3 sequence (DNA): TGTGCCAGTAGTAGCCCCCCGGGACAGGGGAAAACCGGGGAGCTGTTTTTT. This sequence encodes CASSSPPGQGKTGELFF.

The chain's CDR3 is CASRYQAIPYEQYF. The CDR3 bases are TGTGCCAGCAGATATCAGGCAATCCCCTACGAGCAGTACTTC. The chain couples TRBV28 to TRBJ2-7; D is unresolved. Trimming pared 6 bases from V and 2 bases from J, leaving 14 bases between. Germline CDR1 and CDR2: MDHEN and SYDVKM. This CDR3 has 14 amino acids.

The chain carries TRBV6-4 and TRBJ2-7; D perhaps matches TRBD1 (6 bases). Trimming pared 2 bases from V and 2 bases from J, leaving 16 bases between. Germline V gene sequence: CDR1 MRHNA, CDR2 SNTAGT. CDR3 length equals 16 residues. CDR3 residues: CASSDGPQGFPYEQYF. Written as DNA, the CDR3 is TGTGCCAGCAGTGACGGTCCACAGGGATTCCCCTACGAGCAGTACTTC.

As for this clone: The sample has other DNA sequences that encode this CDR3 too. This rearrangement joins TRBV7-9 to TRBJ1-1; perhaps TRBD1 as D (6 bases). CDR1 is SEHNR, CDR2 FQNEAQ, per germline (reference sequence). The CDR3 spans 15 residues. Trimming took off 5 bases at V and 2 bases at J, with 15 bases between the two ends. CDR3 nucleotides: TGTGCCAGCAGCCCGACTGGACAGCCTAACACTGAAGCTTTCTTT. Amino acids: CASSPTGQPNTEAFF.

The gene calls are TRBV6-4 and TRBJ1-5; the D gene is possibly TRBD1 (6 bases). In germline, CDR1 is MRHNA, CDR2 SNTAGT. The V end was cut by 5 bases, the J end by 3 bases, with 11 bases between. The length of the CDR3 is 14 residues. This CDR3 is CASSRTANNQPQHF. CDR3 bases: TGTGCCAGCAGTCGGACAGCAAACAATCAGCCCCAGCATTTT.

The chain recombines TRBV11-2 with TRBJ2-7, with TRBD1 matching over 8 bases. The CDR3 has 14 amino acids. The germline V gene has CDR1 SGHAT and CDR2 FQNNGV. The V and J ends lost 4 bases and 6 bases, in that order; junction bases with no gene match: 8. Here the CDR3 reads CASSSWTGSVEQYF. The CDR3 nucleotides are TGTGCCAGCAGCTCCTGGACAGGGAGCGTCGAGCAGTACTTC. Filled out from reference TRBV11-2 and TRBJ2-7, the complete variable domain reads EAGVAQSPRYKIIEKRQSVAFWCNPISGHATLYWYQQILGQGPKLLIQFQNNGVVDDSQLPKDRFSAERLKGVDSTLKIQPAKLEDSAVYLCASSSWTGSVEQYFGPGTRLTVT.

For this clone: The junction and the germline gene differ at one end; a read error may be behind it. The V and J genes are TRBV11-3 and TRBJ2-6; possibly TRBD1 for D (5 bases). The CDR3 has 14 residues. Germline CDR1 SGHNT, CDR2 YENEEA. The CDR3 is CASSSGSGANGLTF. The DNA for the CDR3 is TGTGCCAGCAGTTCTGGCTCTGGGGCCAACGGCCTGACTTTC.

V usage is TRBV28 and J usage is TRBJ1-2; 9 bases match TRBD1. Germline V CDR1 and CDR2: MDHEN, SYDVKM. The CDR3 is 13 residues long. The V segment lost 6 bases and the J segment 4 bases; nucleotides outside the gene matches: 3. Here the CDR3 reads CASRAGQGYGYTF. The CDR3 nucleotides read TGTGCCAGCAGGGCGGGACAGGGCTATGGCTACACCTTC.

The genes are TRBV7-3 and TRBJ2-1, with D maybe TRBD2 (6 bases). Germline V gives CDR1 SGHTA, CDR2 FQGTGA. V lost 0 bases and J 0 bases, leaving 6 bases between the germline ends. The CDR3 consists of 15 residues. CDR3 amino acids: CASSLTGSSYNEQFF. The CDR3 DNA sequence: TGTGCCAGCAGCTTAACCGGGAGCTCCTACAATGAGCAGTTCTTC.

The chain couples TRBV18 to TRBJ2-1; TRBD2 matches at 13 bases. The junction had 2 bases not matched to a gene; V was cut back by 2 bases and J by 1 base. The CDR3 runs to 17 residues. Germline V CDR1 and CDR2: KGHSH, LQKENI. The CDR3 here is CASSPGTSGTSYNEQFF. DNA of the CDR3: TGTGCCAGCTCACCAGGGACTAGCGGGACTTCCTACAATGAGCAGTTCTTC.

The CDR3 here is CASSPLEGGGRGAFF. Here the CDR3 DNA reads TGTGCCAGCTCACCCCTGGAAGGGGGTGGTCGTGGAGCTTTCTTT. The genes are TRBV18 and TRBJ1-1; D is perhaps TRBD1 (6 bases). Trimming removed 3 bases at V and 10 bases at J, with 21 bases between. This CDR3 comprises 15 residues. The V gene's germline CDR1 is KGHSH and CDR2 LQKENI. The whole variable domain, filled in from reference TRBV18 and TRBJ1-1, reads NAGVMQNPRHLVRRRGQEARLRCSPMKGHSHVYWYRQLPEEGLKFMVYLQKENIIDESGMPKERFSAEFPKEGPSILRIQQVVRGDSAAYFCASSPLEGGGRGAFFGQGTRLTVV.

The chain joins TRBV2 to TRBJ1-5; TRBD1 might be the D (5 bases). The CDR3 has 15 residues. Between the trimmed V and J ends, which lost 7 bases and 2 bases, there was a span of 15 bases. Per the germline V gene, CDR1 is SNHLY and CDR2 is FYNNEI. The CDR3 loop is CASKGPASGNQPQHF. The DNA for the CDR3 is TGTGCCAGCAAGGGGCCGGCCAGCGGCAATCAGCCCCAGCATTTT.

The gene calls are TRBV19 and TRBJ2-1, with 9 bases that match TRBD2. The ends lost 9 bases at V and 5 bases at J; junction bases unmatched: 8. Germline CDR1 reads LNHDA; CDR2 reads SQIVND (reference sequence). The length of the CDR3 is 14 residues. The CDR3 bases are TGTGCCAGCCAGTTGCTAGCGGGGCACAATGAGCAGTTCTTC. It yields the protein CASQLLAGHNEQFF.

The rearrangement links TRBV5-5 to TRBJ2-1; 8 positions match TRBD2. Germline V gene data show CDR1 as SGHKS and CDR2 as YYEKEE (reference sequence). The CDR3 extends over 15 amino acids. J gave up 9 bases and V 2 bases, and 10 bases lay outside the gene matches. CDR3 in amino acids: CASSFAGYLAGEQFF. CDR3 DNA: TGTGCCAGCAGCTTCGCCGGGTATCTAGCGGGTGAGCAGTTCTTC. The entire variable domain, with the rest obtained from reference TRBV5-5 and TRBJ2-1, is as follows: DAGVTQSPTHLIKTRGQQVTLRCSPISGHKSVSWYQQVLGQGPQFIFQYYEKEERGRGNFPDRFSARQFPNYSSELNVNALLLGDSALYLCASSFAGYLAGEQFFGPGTRLTVL.

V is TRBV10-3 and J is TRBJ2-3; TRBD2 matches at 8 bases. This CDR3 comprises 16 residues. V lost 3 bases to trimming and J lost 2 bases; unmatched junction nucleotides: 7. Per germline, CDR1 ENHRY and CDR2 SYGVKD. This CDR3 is CAISDVAGRDTDTQYF. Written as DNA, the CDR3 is TGTGCCATCAGTGATGTAGCGGGGAGGGACACAGATACGCAGTATTTT.

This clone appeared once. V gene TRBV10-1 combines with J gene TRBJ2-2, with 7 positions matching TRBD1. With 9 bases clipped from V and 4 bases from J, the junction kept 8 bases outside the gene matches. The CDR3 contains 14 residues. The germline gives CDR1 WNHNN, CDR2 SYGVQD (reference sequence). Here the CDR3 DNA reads TGCGCCAGAGGCCAGGGACAGCTCACCGGGGAGCTGTTTTTT. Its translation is CARGQGQLTGELFF.

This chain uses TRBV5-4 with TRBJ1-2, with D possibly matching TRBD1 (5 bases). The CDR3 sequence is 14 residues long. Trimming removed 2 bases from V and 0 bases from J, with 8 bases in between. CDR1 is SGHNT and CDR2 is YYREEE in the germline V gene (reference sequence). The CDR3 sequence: CASSFPGTNYGYTF. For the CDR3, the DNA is TGTGCCAGCAGCTTCCCAGGGACTAACTATGGCTACACCTTC. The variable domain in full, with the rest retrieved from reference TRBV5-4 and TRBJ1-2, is ETGVTQSPTHLIKTRGQQVTLRCSSQSGHNTVSWYQQALGQGPQFIFQYYREEENGRGNFPPRFSGLQFPNYSSELNVNALELDDSALYLCASSFPGTNYGYTFGSGTRLTVV.

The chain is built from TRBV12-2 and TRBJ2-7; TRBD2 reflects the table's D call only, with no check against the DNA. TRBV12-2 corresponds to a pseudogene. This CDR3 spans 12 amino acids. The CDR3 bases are TGTGCAAGTCGCTTTGTTACTTACGAGCAGTACTTC. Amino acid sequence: CASRFVTYEQYF.

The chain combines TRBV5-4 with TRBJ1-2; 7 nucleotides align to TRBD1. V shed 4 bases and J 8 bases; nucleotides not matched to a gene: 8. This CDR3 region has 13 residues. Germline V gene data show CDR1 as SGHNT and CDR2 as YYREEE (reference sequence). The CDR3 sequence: CASSRPGGEGYTF. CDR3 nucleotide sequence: TGTGCCAGCAGCAGGCCAGGGGGTGAGGGCTACACCTTC.

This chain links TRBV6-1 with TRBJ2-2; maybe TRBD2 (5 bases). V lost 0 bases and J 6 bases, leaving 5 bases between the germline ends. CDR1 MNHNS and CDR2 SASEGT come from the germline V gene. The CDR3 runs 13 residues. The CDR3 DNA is TGTGCCAGCAGTGAAGCGCGGGCCGGGGAGCTGTTTTTT. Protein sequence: CASSEARAGELFF.

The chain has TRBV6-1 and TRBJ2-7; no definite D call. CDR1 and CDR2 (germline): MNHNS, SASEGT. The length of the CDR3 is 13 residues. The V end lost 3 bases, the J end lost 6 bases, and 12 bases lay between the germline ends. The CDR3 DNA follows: TGTGCCAGCAGTGAGAGCCGGTATACCGAGCAGTACTTC. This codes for CASSESRYTEQYF.

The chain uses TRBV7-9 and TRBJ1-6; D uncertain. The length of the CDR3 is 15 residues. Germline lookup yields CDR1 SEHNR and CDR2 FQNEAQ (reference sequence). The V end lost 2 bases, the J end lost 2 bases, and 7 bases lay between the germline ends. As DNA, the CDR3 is TGTGCCAGCAGCTTAACTGATACCTATAATTCACCCCTCCACTTT. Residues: CASSLTDTYNSPLHF. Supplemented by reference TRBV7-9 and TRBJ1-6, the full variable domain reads DTGVSQNPRHKITKRGQNVTFRCDPISEHNRLYWYRQTLGQGPEFLTYFQNEAQLEKSRLLSDRFSAERPKGSFSTLEIQRTEQGDSAMYLCASSLTDTYNSPLHFGNGTRLTVT.